This T cell receptor beta chain derives from a study of cytotoxic CD8 clonotypes in ibrutinib-treated CLL (dated by TCRdb to the early 2020s). For context, the study as a whole: In this cohort, about 15 patients were treatment-naive and more than 9 were relapsed/refractory, while under 18 had unmutated IGHV. Longitudinal samples were obtainable from 26 of the 86 participants in the trial. On average, each sample yielded around 250,000 productive templates and 85,000 to 95,000 productive rearrangements. Response samples were taken after a median of around 13 months on treatment, ranging from roughly 6 to 36 months. Cryopreserved peripheral blood mononuclear cells were collected at three points: before therapy, at response, and at either sustained remission or disease progression. Every sample from remission and from progressive disease was obtained while the patients were still on ibrutinib. Responses were partial in some 24 patients and complete in 2; after median 68 months follow-up, about 14 stayed in remission and roughly twelve progressed.

This clone was seen only once. Its antigen has not been determined. No quality values exist for individual bases; no much larger clone is one base distant. Results and caveats for the whole study, not just this receptor: Clonality increased at ibrutinib response, stayed stable in sustained remission, and fell back toward baseline at progression. Baseline clonality exceeded that of age-matched healthy donors and correlated strongly with circulating CD8+ T-cell counts. Sustained-remission and progressing patients did not have matched sampling times, and lymph node repertoires were not examined. Public clonotypes were found to be uncommon and were observed to contract or remain stable during treatment; the increase in clonality was shown to reflect expansion of private clonotypes at ibrutinib response.

In the paper's terms, the time point label means: 12 to 13 months on ibrutinib. For TCR beta library preparation, roughly 2 micrograms of genomic DNA were extracted from the cryopreserved PBMCs. Longitudinal blood samples from CLL patients on ibrutinib monotherapy underwent high-throughput TCR beta sequencing. The patients took part in an open-label, single-center phase 2 trial of ibrutinib monotherapy. The goal of deep resolution MiSeq sequencing was a depth between 1 in 1 million and 1 in 200,000 T cells, and coverage averaged 10x per clonotype. TCR beta libraries were generated with the immunoSEQ hsTCRB Kit. The paper's data handling went like this. Data were analyzed with ImmunoSEQ Data Assistant and ImmunoSEQ Analyzer, with V, D and J genes assigned per IMGT definitions. Clonality, which ranges from 0 to 1, was calculated as one minus the normalized Shannon entropy of productive rearrangement frequencies. Only overrepresented clonotypes making up at least 0.05% of the repertoire of each patient were included in the public clonotype analysis. Approximately 12 repertoires from age-matched healthy donors, obtained from immuneACCESS, served as clonality controls. TCRdb's version of the immuneACCESS table is confined to in-frame rearrangements and falls short of the full clone set. An unresolved V gene accounts for under half of the shortfall where checked; the remainder is of unknown origin. D and trimming come from the DNA, and the V and J calls and clone size come from that table. Here the sample has almost 45,000 clones; approximately 70% occur a single time. The leading ten clones occupy approximately 13% of the sample.

Measured from the cysteine to the phenylalanine, the CDR3 is 15 residues long. Of all the DNA, just the CDR3 is kept, 45 bases in frame from base 1. Trimming costs V 6 bases and J 0 bases, and their ends lie 14 bases apart. CDR1 and CDR2, per the germline V gene, are MNHEY and SVGAGI. This sequence uses TRBV6-5 and TRBJ2-5, with TRBD1 perhaps the D gene, on 6 matching bases. The sequence came from a human donor with chronic lymphocytic leukemia. The sequencing here drew on PBMCs, taken after 12 months of ibrutinib treatment. CDR3 region: CASRQQGGYQETQYF. The sequence in DNA is TGTGCCAGCAGGCAACAGGGCGGGTACCAAGAGACCCAGTACTTC.